The 8 T cell receptor beta chains below all came from one sample that was sequenced in a study of blood T cells in healthy people across ages. Sample-barcoded 5' priming and a J-beta primer mix drove a second PCR of roughly 6 to 12 cycles. TCRdb processed the 5' RACE reads anew with MiXCR; each CDR3 protein has one entry. The sample consists of approximately 800,000 distinct CDR3 sequences, 58% of them appearing once. Sequenced material: blood. Every receptor here comes from a man aged 25-40 years in good health.

The chain combines TRBV7-9 with TRBJ2-5; 13 bases align to TRBD2. Unmatched junction bases numbered 9, after V lost 5 bases and J lost 0 bases. There are 18 residues in the CDR3. Germline V CDR1 and CDR2: SEHNR, FQNEAQ (reference sequence). The CDR3 here is CASSIGLAGVKYQETQYF. CDR3 sequence (DNA): TGTGCCAGCAGCATAGGACTAGCGGGGGTCAAGTACCAAGAGACCCAGTACTTC.

CDR3 DNA: TGCGCCAGCAGCTTGGAAGGAAAACTGTTTTTT. Residues: CASSLEGKLFF. The rearrangement links TRBV5-1 to TRBJ1-4; D remains unclear. The V gene lost 0 bases and the J gene lost 10 bases, with 4 bases spanning the gap. Germline CDR1 SGHRS, CDR2 YFSETQ. The CDR3 totals 11 residues.

The genes are TRBV7-2 and TRBJ2-1; 7 bases agree with TRBD2. The CDR3 runs to 15 residues. CDR1 and CDR2 (germline): SGHTA, FQGNSA. The junction had 4 bases not matched to a gene; V was cut back by 1 base and J by 4 bases. DNA for the CDR3: TGTGCCAGCAGCTTAGAGGGGCGGGGGTACAATGAGCAGTTCTTC. As protein: CASSLEGRGYNEQFF.

The rearrangement links TRBV4-2 to TRBJ2-3; 11 bases line up with TRBD1. This CDR3 is 18 amino acids long. V lost 3 bases and J lost 3; bases outside the gene matches: 11. Germline V CDR1 and CDR2: LGHNA, YNFKEQ. The DNA for the CDR3 is TGTGCCAGCAGCCAGCTCGGACAGGGGGCAGTTTATACAGATACGCAGTATTTT. As protein: CASSQLGQGAVYTDTQYF.

J is TRBJ1-2 and V is TRBV7-9; a possible D gene is TRBD1 (5 bases). The V end lost 3 bases, the J end lost 4 bases, and 12 bases lay between the germline ends. Per germline, CDR1 SEHNR and CDR2 FQNEAQ (reference sequence). The CDR3 has 14 amino acids. The CDR3 reads CASSLGPLAYGYTF. The CDR3 DNA reads as TGTGCCAGCAGCTTGGGGCCGCTAGCCTATGGCTACACCTTC.

The chain has TRBV7-4 and TRBJ1-1; 7 nucleotides agree with TRBD1. Germline-derived CDR1 and CDR2 are SGHVT and SQSDAQ. Germline trimming cut 7 bases from V and 4 bases from J; bases unmatched to any gene: 9. The CDR3 is 14 amino acids. The CDR3 DNA reads TGTGCCAGCAACTTCCGGGACAGCTGCACTGAAGCTTTCTTT. Translating gives CASNFRDSCTEAFF.

This clonotype was observed a handful of times. The V and J genes are TRBV6-1 and TRBJ1-2, with a tentative D call TRBD1 (5 bases). The CDR3 length is 13 residues. Germline assignment: CDR1 MNHNS and CDR2 SASEGT. V dropped 11 bases and J dropped 5 bases, with 18 bases sitting between them. The CDR3 bases are TGTGCCGTAACGACAGACTCAAGATATGGCTACACCTTC. Its translation: CAVTTDSRYGYTF.

This rearrangement joins TRBV7-9 to TRBJ2-5; 9 bases are a match to TRBD1. CDR3 length: 16 amino acids. The germline CDR1 and CDR2 sequences are SEHNR and FQNEAQ (reference sequence). With V trimmed by 0 bases and J by 5 bases, 7 bases remained unmatched. The CDR3 spells CASSLARDRDRETQYF. In nucleotides, the CDR3 is TGTGCCAGCAGCTTAGCCCGGGACAGGGATCGGGAGACCCAGTACTTC.